What follows are 27 T cell receptor beta chains derived from one specimen sequenced in a study of vaccination effects on CD4 cells after COVID-19. Under the ViraFEST assay, PBMC were stimulated with viral peptide pools so that antigen-specific CD4+ T cells expanded. Sequencing was performed afterwards. The culture ran for approximately 10 days, and then CD4+ T cells were isolated. Either the BNT162b2 or mRNA-1273 vaccine was given to participants in two doses. Clones were sequenced by immunoSEQ multiplex PCR, and TCRdb holds only the in-frame ones, with some missing. The data contain 20,000 to 30,000 clones, 70% to 75% of them singletons. These receptors are not linked to any known antigen. This material consisted of CD4+ T cells from PBMCs cultured with SARS-CoV-2 spike peptides, taken after COVID-19 vaccination. The receptors here all came from a human donor who received a COVID-19 vaccine.

This rearrangement joins TRBV2 to TRBJ2-7, with TRBD2 identical over 10 bases. After removal of 3 bases from V and 2 bases from J, the junction contained 4 bases not matched to a gene. The CDR3 has 15 residues. CDR1 is SNHLY, CDR2 FYNNEI, per germline. CDR3: CASSDVSGGAYEQYF. The DNA for the CDR3 is TGTGCCAGCAGTGATGTAAGCGGGGGGGCCTACGAGCAGTACTTC.

The CDR3 loop is CATSPRGYEQYF. In DNA, the CDR3 is TGTGCCACCAGTCCCAGAGGCTACGAGCAGTACTTC. The rearrangement uses TRBV24-1 and TRBJ2-7; D is ambiguous. Trimming stripped 6 bases from V and 3 bases from J, with 8 bases between. The V gene's germline CDR1 is KGHDR and CDR2 SFDVKD. There are 12 residues in the CDR3.

The chain uses TRBV3-1 (or the pseudogene TRBV3-2) and TRBJ1-1, with 9 nucleotides matching TRBD1. Germline-derived CDR1 and CDR2 are LGHDT and YNNKEL (reference sequence). The ends lost 4 bases at V and 4 bases at J; junction bases unmatched: 13. The CDR3 spans 17 residues. CDR3: CASSPGGTGIIGTEAFF. The CDR3 DNA reads as TGTGCCAGCAGCCCAGGGGGGACAGGGATTATTGGCACTGAAGCTTTCTTT.

This chain joins TRBV10-3 and TRBJ2-3; 8 bases align to TRBD2. This CDR3 has 16 amino acids. Germline CDR1 and CDR2: ENHRY and SYGVKD. After removal of 4 bases from V and 4 bases from J, the junction contained 10 bases not matched to a gene. CDR3 sequence (DNA): TGTGCCATCAGTGCTTATTCGGGAGGGGGGGCAGATACGCAGTATTTT. Residues: CAISAYSGGGADTQYF.

The V call is TRBV6-5, the J call TRBJ1-1, with D unresolved. Germline loops: CDR1 MNHEY, CDR2 SVGAGI. The CDR3 is 13 amino acids. V was pared by 6 bases and J by 1 base, with 9 bases between. This chain's CDR3 is CASSLLGNTEAFF. Written as DNA, the CDR3 is TGTGCCAGCAGCCTCCTCGGGAACACTGAAGCTTTCTTT.

The chain employs TRBV7-2 and TRBJ1-1, with a possible D match to TRBD1 (6 bases). Germline V gives CDR1 SGHTA, CDR2 FQGNSA. This CDR3 has 14 residues. V lost 4 bases and J lost 5, with 14 bases in between. The chain's CDR3 is CASSYGGLVTEAFF. The CDR3 DNA follows: TGTGCCAGCAGCTACGGGGGGCTCGTTACTGAAGCTTTCTTT.

The chain combines TRBV5-6 with TRBJ1-6; 10 nucleotides align to TRBD1. J was trimmed by 10 bases and V by 4 bases; bases with no gene match: 11. This CDR3 spans 16 amino acids. Germline CDR1 and CDR2: SGHDT and YYEEEE. The CDR3 DNA follows: TGTGCCAGCAGCGTCAATCCGGGACAGGGGACCTCACCCCTCCACTTT. Translated, it gives CASSVNPGQGTSPLHF.

The V and J genes are TRBV7-9 and TRBJ2-5; D is ambiguous. Germline V CDR1 and CDR2: SEHNR, FQNEAQ (reference sequence). Between the trimmed V and J ends, which lost 8 bases and 0 bases, there was a span of 4 bases. This CDR3 comprises 11 residues. This chain's CDR3 is CASEYQETQYF. CDR3 coding DNA: TGTGCCAGCGAGTACCAAGAGACCCAGTACTTC.

CDR3 sequence: CASSFSHRGNTIYF. In DNA, the CDR3 is TGTGCCAGCAGTTTCAGCCACAGAGGAAACACCATATATTTT. The gene calls are TRBV6-5 and TRBJ1-3; D is undetermined. The CDR3 totals 14 residues. CDR1 and CDR2 (germline): MNHEY, SVGAGI. Trimming left V 4 bases short and J 4 bases short, with 11 bases between.

V usage is TRBV3-1 (or the pseudogene TRBV3-2) and J usage is TRBJ2-4, with 8 bases lining up with TRBD2. CDR1 is LGHDT and CDR2 is YNNKEL in the germline V gene (reference sequence). This CDR3 is built from 17 residues. The trim removed 5 bases at V and 0 bases at J, leaving 9 bases unmatched. The CDR3 loop reads CASSATSAYLAKNIQYF. The CDR3, as DNA: TGTGCCAGCAGCGCGACTAGCGCATATCTAGCCAAAAACATTCAGTACTTC.

The chain joins TRBV3-1 (or the pseudogene TRBV3-2) to TRBJ2-1, with 8 bases matching TRBD2. This CDR3 spans 17 amino acids. Germline CDR1 reads LGHDT; CDR2 reads YNNKEL (reference sequence). Trimming at V came to 4 bases and at J to 0 bases, leaving 8 bases not matched to a gene. The CDR3 here is CASSLGVAGISYNEQFF. DNA for the CDR3: TGTGCCAGCAGCCTCGGGGTAGCGGGGATCTCCTACAATGAGCAGTTCTTC.

The chain uses TRBV7-6 and TRBJ2-1; D is tentatively TRBD1 or TRBD2 (5 bases each). This CDR3 is built from 17 residues. V dropped 3 bases and J dropped 5 bases, with 20 bases sitting between them. The germline V gene has CDR1 SGHVS and CDR2 FNYEAQ. CDR3 sequence reads: CASSFILPGRWDNEQFF. The CDR3 DNA reads as TGTGCCAGCAGCTTTATCCTACCGGGGCGTTGGGACAATGAGCAGTTCTTC.

The V gene is TRBV9, the J gene TRBJ2-2; a weak D match, TRBD2 (7 bases). The germline V gene has CDR1 SGDLS and CDR2 YYNGEE. The CDR3 extends over 15 amino acids. Trimming shortened V by 0 bases and J by 8 bases, and 14 bases separated the two germline ends. The CDR3 coding sequence is TGTGCCAGCAGCGTAGGAGGGGGGGCTATTGGGGAGCTGTTTTTT. This translates into CASSVGGGAIGELFF.

In this sample, this clone turned up once. DNA for the CDR3: TGTGCCAGCAGCTTAGTCCAGGGCCTAACTAATGAAAAACTGTTTTTT. The encoded protein is CASSLVQGLTNEKLFF. This chain uses TRBV7-8 with TRBJ1-4, with a possible D match to TRBD1 (5 bases). CDR1 and CDR2 (germline): SGHVS, FQNEAQ. Trimming removed 1 base at V and 1 base at J, with 10 bases between. CDR3 length equals 16 residues.

The chain recombines TRBV28 with TRBJ1-2; D unresolved. Trimming pared 6 bases from V and 5 bases from J, leaving 7 bases between. The length of the CDR3 is 11 residues. Germline V CDR1 and CDR2: MDHEN, SYDVKM. CDR3 residues: CASRPEYGYTF. The DNA for the CDR3 is TGTGCCAGCAGACCCGAGTATGGCTACACCTTC.

J is TRBJ1-3 and V is TRBV12-3 or TRBV12-4; D remains unclear. This CDR3 comprises 13 residues. The ends were cut back, 6 bases at V and 4 bases at J, with 10 bases in the middle. The CDR3 bases are TGTGCCAGCAGCCCCAATGGGGGAAACACCATATATTTT. Its translation: CASSPNGGNTIYF.

V gene TRBV5-1 combines with J gene TRBJ2-1, with TRBD2 matching over 8 bases. V dropped 0 bases and J dropped 0; count of bases not matched to a gene: 2. This CDR3 region has 16 residues. Germline V lookup: CDR1 SGHRS, CDR2 YFSETQ. CDR3 coding DNA: TGCGCCAGCAGCTTGGAGAGCGGGAGCTCCTACAATGAGCAGTTCTTC. Amino acid sequence: CASSLESGSSYNEQFF.

The CDR3 region has the DNA TGTGCCACAACGACAGGGGAAATCGGGGCCAACGTCCTGACTTTC. Its translation is CATTTGEIGANVLTF. The chain links TRBV5-4 to TRBJ2-6; 8 bases align to TRBD1. J was trimmed by 4 bases and V by 9 bases; bases with no gene match: 9. The CDR3 has 15 amino acids. CDR1 SGHNT and CDR2 YYREEE come from the germline V gene (reference sequence).

A single count supports this clone. This chain connects TRBV30 to TRBJ2-3; D gene ambiguous. The CDR3 consists of 11 residues. The germline V and J ends were trimmed by 3 bases and 11 bases, with 12 bases remaining between them. CDR1 GTSNPN and CDR2 SVGIG come from the germline V gene (reference sequence). The CDR3 nucleotides are TGTGCCTGGAGCCAGGAACTGGGGCAGTATTTT. Encoded protein: CAWSQELGQYF.

This chain links TRBV12-3 or TRBV12-4 with TRBJ1-3; D is unclear. Trimming shortened V by 2 bases and J by 8 bases, and 10 bases separated the two germline ends. The CDR3 loop spans 13 amino acids. CDR3 region: CASSLQTGDTIYF. The CDR3 DNA reads TGTGCCAGCAGTTTACAGACCGGGGACACCATATATTTT.

This chain's CDR3 is CASSTTSGRGSYNEQFF. CDR3 DNA: TGTGCCAGTAGTACCACTAGCGGGAGAGGGTCCTACAATGAGCAGTTCTTC. This chain connects TRBV19 to TRBJ2-1, with 11 bases matching TRBD2. This CDR3 comprises 17 residues. Germline V gene data show CDR1 as LNHDA and CDR2 as SQIVND (reference sequence). Trimming cost V 4 bases and J 1 base; bases outside gene matches: 6.

The chain couples TRBV7-8 to TRBJ2-2; TRBD1 might be the D (5 bases). V lost 1 base, J lost 0 bases, and 6 bases lay in between. Looked up from germline, CDR1 is SGHVS and CDR2 is FQNEAQ. This CDR3 is 15 amino acids long. Here the CDR3 DNA reads TGTGCCAGCAGCTTAGGACAGTCGAACACCGGGGAGCTGTTTTTT. Its protein product is CASSLGQSNTGELFF.

The genes are TRBV4-1 and TRBJ1-1; 9 bases align to TRBD1. Germline lookup yields CDR1 MGHRA and CDR2 YSYEKL. The CDR3 covers 14 residues. With 6 bases clipped from V and 4 bases from J, the junction kept 6 bases outside the gene matches. The CDR3: CASSRTGGGTEAFF. CDR3 DNA: TGCGCCAGCAGTCGCACAGGGGGCGGCACTGAAGCTTTCTTT.

This clone was counted between two and nine times. The rearrangement joins TRBV27 to TRBJ2-7, with 7 bases fitting TRBD1. The junction had 5 bases not matched to a gene; V was cut back by 6 bases and J by 0 bases. This CDR3 comprises 14 residues. The germline V gene encodes CDR1 MNHEY and CDR2 SMNVEV (reference sequence). CDR3 residues: CASRLTGISYEQYF. CDR3 nucleotides: TGTGCCAGCAGATTGACAGGGATCTCCTACGAGCAGTACTTC.

The gene calls are TRBV27 and TRBJ2-4; 10 bases agree with TRBD1. Germline CDR1 and CDR2: MNHEY and SMNVEV (reference sequence). Unmatched junction bases numbered 4, after V lost 0 bases and J lost 5 bases. This CDR3 spans 16 amino acids. CDR3 residues: CASSLSGTGVQNIQYF. CDR3 sequence (DNA): TGTGCCAGCAGTTTATCCGGGACAGGGGTTCAAAACATTCAGTACTTC.

The rearrangement joins TRBV9 to TRBJ1-4; D ambiguous. This CDR3 is 15 amino acids long. V was cut by 5 bases and J by 3 bases, with 14 bases left in between. Germline loops: CDR1 SGDLS, CDR2 YYNGEE. CDR3 protein: CASSRRGVPNEKLFF. CDR3 DNA: TGTGCCAGCAGTCGGAGAGGAGTGCCTAATGAAAAACTGTTTTTT. Full variable domain (missing parts from reference TRBV9 and TRBJ1-4): DSGVTQTPKHLITATGQRVTLRCSPRSGDLSVYWYQQSLDQGLQFLIQYYNGEERAKGNILERFSAQQFPDLHSELNLSSLELGDSALYFCASSRRGVPNEKLFFGSGTQLSVL.

The chain carries TRBV9 and TRBJ1-6; no clear D. This CDR3 contains 14 residues. Trimming removed 3 bases at V and 3 bases at J, with 7 bases between. Germline loops: CDR1 SGDLS, CDR2 YYNGEE. The CDR3 loop is CASSEALYNSPLHF. CDR3 coding DNA: TGTGCCAGCAGCGAGGCTCTCTATAATTCACCCCTCCACTTT.